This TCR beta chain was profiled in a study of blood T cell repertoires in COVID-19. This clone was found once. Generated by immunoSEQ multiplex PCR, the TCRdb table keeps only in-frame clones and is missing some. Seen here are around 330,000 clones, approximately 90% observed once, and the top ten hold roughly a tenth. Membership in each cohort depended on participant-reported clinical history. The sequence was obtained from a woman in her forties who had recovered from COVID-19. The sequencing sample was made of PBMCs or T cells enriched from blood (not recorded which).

CDR3 sequence (DNA): TGCGCCAGCAGCCAAGATCGCGCGGGGCCCTCCTACGAGCAGTACTTC. Residues: CASSQDRAGPSYEQYF. The V call is TRBV4-3, the J call TRBJ2-7, with D tentatively TRBD2 (6 bases). Germline lookup yields CDR1 LGHNA and CDR2 YSLEER. The CDR3 has 16 amino acids. V lost 0 bases, J lost 0 bases, and 12 bases lay in between.